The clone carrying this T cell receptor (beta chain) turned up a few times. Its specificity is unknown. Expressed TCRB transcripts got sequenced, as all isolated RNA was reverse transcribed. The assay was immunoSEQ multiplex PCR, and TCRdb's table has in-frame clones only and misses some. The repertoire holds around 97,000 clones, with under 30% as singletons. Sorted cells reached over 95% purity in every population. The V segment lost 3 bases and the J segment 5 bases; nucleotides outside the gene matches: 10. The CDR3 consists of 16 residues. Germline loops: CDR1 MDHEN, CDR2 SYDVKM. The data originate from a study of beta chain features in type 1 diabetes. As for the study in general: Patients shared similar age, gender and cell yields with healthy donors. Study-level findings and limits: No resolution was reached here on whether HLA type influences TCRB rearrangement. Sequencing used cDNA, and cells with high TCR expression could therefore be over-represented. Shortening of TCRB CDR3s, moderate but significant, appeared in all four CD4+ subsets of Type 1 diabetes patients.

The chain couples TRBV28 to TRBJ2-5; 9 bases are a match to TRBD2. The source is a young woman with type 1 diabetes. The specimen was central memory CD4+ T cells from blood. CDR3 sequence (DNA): TGTGCCAGCAGTTTTGCCGGAGCGGGAGGAGGGGAGACCCAGTACTTC. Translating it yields CASSFAGAGGGETQYF. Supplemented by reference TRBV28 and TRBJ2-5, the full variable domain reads DVKVTQSSRYLVKRTGEKVFLECVQDMDHENMFWYRQDPGLGLRLIYFSYDVKMKEKGDIPEGYSVSREKKERFSLILESASTNQTSMYLCASSFAGAGGGETQYFGPGTRLLVL.